This T cell receptor beta chain emerged from a study of T cells in Graves' hyperthyroidism and ophthalmopathy. Each diagnosis was grounded in clinical symptoms, serum thyroxine and TRAb, thyroid ultrasound, and orbital computed tomography. V was pared by 3 bases and J by 0 bases, with 10 bases between. Germline loops: CDR1 SGDLS, CDR2 YYNGEE. This CDR3 comprises 14 residues. This clonotype was counted a few times. Its cognate antigen is unknown. Findings and limits, study-wide: Blood also carried most thyroid clonotypes expanded above 0.001.

There were TCR beta CDR3 regions amplified from RNA transcripts. Researchers ran a first-round RT-PCR on the TCR CDR3 using the HTBI primer set. TCRdb processed the multiplex PCR reads anew with MiXCR; each CDR3 protein has one entry. The sample comprises almost 250,000 distinct CDR3 sequences, more than 20% of which are singletons, and around 32% rests with the top ten. The TCR sequence derives from a woman aged 40 to 49 with Graves' ophthalmopathy. The chain links TRBV9 to TRBJ2-7; D is unclear. Sample: blood. CDR3: CASSETPHSYEQYF. CDR3 sequence (DNA): TGTGCCAGCAGCGAGACCCCACACTCCTACGAGCAGTACTTC.